One sample yielded the 7 T cell receptor beta chains listed below, sequenced in a study of cytomegalovirus exposure and HLA in healthy donors. PCR employed 60 Vbeta and 13 Jbeta primers. Data came from immunoSEQ multiplex PCR; TCRdb stores just in-frame clones and leaves some out. The data hold some 99,000 clones, with over 65% observed a single time. The sequenced material came from PBMCs. The receptors come from a male donor in good health and CMV-seronegative.

This sequence joins TRBV27 and TRBJ2-3, with 10 bases lining up with TRBD2. The V gene end was trimmed by 8 bases and the J gene end by 1 base; junction bases not matched to a gene: 3. The CDR3 runs 14 residues. Germline V gene data show CDR1 as MNHEY and CDR2 as SMNVEV (reference sequence). Here the CDR3 reads CASHLAGGTDTQYF. DNA of the CDR3: TGTGCCAGCCATCTAGCGGGAGGCACAGATACGCAGTATTTT.

The rearrangement uses TRBV9 and TRBJ2-7; TRBD1 might be the D (6 bases). The CDR3 spans 15 residues. Trimming cost V 0 bases and J 4 bases, with 14 bases left between them. Germline V gene data show CDR1 as SGDLS and CDR2 as YYNGEE. The CDR3 coding sequence is TGTGCCAGCAGCGTAGGACAGGCGAAGAATTACGAGCAGTACTTC. Amino acids: CASSVGQAKNYEQYF.

This clone came up a few times. This chain uses TRBV29-1 with TRBJ2-5; maybe TRBD1 (6 bases). Trimming left V 6 bases short and J 5 bases short, with 13 bases between. The germline CDR1 and CDR2 sequences are SQVTM and ANQGSEA. The CDR3 is made up of 12 amino acids. The CDR3 coding sequence is TGCAGCGTCCGACAGGCTCGGGAGACCCAGTACTTC. This codes for CSVRQARETQYF.

This clone was seen a few times. This chain joins TRBV28 and TRBJ2-7; 8 bases fit TRBD2. V shed 2 bases and J 0 bases; nucleotides not matched to a gene: 9. This CDR3 is 17 amino acids long. Per the germline V gene, CDR1 is MDHEN and CDR2 is SYDVKM. The CDR3 DNA is TGTGCCAGCAGTTTAAAAAGACGGGAGGGGACCTCCTACGAGCAGTACTTC. Its translation is CASSLKRREGTSYEQYF.

The V call is TRBV10-3, the J call TRBJ2-7, with 7 nucleotides matching TRBD1. Losses at the gene ends were 6 bases for V and 1 base for J; bases not matched to a gene: 6. This CDR3 has 14 amino acids. Germline V gene sequence: CDR1 ENHRY, CDR2 SYGVKD. The CDR3, as DNA: TGTGCCATCAGGGTAGACAGGGCTTCCTACGAGCAGTACTTC. Translating it yields CAIRVDRASYEQYF.

J is TRBJ2-7 and V is TRBV9, with D hard to call. The CDR3 runs to 15 residues. V was clipped by 0 bases and J by 0 bases, with 10 bases between them. Germline V gene sequence: CDR1 SGDLS, CDR2 YYNGEE. The CDR3 nucleotides are TGTGCCAGCAGCGTAGGGCCCGCAGGCTCCTACGAGCAGTACTTC. It translates to CASSVGPAGSYEQYF.

This sequence joins TRBV27 and TRBJ2-2, with 7 bases fitting TRBD1. Trimming cost V 2 bases and J 6 bases; bases outside gene matches: 9. The CDR3 has 16 amino acids. The germline CDR1 and CDR2 sequences are MNHEY and SMNVEV (reference sequence). The CDR3 DNA is TGTGCCAGCAGTTTAAGGGGGCAGATGTTATCCGGGGAGCTGTTTTTT. It encodes CASSLRGQMLSGELFF.